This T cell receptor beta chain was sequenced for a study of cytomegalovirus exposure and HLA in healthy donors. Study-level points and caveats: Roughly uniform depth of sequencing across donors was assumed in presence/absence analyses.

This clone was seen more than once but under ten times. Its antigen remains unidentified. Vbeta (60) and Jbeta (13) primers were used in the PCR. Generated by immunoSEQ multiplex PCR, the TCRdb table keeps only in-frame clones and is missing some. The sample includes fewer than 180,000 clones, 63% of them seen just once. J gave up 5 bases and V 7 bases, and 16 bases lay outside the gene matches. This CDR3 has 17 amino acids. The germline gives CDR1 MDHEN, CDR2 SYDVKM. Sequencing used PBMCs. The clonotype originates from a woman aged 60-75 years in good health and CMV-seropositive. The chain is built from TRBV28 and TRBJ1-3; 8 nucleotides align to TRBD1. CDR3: CASTPVGQAGGRNTIYF. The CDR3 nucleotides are TGTGCCAGCACCCCGGTGGGACAGGCCGGAGGACGAAACACCATATATTTT.